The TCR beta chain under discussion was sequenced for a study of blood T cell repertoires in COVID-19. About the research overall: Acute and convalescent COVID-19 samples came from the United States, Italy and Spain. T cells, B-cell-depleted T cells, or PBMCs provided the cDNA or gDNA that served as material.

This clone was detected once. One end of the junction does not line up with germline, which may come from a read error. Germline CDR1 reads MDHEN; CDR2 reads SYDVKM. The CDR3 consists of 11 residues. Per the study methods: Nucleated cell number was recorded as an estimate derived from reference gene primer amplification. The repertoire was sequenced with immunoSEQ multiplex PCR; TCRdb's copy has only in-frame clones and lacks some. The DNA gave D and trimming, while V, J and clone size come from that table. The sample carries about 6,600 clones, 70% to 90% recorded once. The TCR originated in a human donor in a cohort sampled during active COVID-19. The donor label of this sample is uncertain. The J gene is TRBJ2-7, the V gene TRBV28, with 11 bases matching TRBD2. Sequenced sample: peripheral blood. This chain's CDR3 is CASSSRLAGTF. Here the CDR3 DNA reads TGTGCCAGCAGTTCACGACTAGCGGGAACCTTC.